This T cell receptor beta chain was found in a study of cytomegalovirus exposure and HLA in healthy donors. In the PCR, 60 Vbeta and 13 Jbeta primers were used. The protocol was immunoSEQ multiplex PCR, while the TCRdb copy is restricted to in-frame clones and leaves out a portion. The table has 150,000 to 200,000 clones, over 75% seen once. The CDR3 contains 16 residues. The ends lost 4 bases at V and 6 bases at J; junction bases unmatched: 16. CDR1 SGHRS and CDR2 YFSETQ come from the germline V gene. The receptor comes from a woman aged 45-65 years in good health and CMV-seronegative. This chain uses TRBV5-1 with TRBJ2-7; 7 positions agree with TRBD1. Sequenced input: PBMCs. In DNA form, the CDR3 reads TGCGCCAGCAGCCAAGGGGCCGGGACAGTCACTCTCGAGCAGTACTTC. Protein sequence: CASSQGAGTVTLEQYF.